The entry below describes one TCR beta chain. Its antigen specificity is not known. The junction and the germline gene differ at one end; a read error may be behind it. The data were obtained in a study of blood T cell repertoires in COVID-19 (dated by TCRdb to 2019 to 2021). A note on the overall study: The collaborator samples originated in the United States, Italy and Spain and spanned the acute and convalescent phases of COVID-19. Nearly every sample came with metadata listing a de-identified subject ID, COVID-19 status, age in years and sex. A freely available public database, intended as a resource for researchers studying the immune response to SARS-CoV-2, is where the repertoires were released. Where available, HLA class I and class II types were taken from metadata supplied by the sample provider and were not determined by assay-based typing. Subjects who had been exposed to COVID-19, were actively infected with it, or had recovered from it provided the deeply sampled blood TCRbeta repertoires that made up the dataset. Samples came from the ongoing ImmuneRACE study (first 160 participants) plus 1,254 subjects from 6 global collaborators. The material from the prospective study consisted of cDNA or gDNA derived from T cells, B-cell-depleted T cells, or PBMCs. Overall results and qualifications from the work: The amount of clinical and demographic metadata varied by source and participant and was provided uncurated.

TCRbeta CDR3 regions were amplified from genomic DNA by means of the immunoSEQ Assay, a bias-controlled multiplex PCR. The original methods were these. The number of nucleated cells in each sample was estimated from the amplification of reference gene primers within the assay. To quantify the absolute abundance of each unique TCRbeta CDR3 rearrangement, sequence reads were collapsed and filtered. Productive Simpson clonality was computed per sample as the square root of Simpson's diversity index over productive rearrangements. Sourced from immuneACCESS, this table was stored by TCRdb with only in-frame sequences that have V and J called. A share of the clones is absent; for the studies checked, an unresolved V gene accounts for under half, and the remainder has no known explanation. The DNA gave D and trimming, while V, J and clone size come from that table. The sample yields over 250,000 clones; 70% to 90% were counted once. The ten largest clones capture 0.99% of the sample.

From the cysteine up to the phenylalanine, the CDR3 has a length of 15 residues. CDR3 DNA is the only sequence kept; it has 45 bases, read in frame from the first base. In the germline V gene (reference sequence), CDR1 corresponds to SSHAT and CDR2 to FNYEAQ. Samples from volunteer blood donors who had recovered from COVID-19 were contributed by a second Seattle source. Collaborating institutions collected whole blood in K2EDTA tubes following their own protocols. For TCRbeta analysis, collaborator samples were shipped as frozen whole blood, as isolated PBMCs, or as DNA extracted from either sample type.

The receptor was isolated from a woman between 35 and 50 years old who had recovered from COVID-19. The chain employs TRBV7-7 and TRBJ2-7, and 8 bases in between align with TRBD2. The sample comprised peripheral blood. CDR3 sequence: CASSLAGFGMYEQYF. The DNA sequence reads TGTGCTAGCAGCTTAGCGGGGTTCGGGATGTACGAGCAGTACTTC.